The T cell receptor (beta chain) described here comes from a study of Ad26.COV2.S vaccination and SARS-CoV-2 variants listed by TCRdb under 2021. About the full investigation: Vaccine-arm donors were drawn from COV1001, a multicentre, randomized, double-blind, placebo-controlled phase I-IIa trial of Ad26.COV2.S in healthy adults. The TCR-sequenced set comprised roughly 30 samples: around 20 Ad26.COV2.S vaccine recipients, 5 placebo recipients and 8 SARS-CoV-2 convalescent individuals. Ad26.COV2.S was given intramuscularly at 5x10^10 or 1x10^11 viral particles, as a single shot or as two shots 56 days apart. Sequencing of the TCRbeta repertoire served to evaluate the specificity and breadth of SARS-CoV-2-reactive T cell receptors following Ad26.COV2.S vaccination. Trial participants were randomized into five groups of five: low-dose or high-dose Ad26.COV2.S given once or twice, or placebo on both occasions. Investigators did not know the trial group allocation while performing experiments and assessing outcomes.

CDR1 and CDR2, looked up from the germline V gene, are SGHRS and YFSETQ. Trimming accounts for 2 bases at V and 7 bases at J, while the number of junction bases matched to no gene is 5. Spanning cysteine to phenylalanine, the CDR3 consists of 15 amino acids. Of the read, only the CDR3 DNA is kept; its 45 bases are in frame from base 1. The immunoSEQ Assay was the method used to sequence TCRbeta CDR3 regions. After extraction, genomic DNA underwent amplification by bias-controlled multiplex PCR, followed by high-throughput sequencing. The authors' analysis ran thus. To quantify the absolute abundance of every unique TCRbeta CDR3 region, sequences were collapsed and filtered. Usable DNA was measured by amplifying reference genes present in all nucleated cells, and TCRbeta template counts were normalized to that usable DNA to estimate T cell fraction. Repertoire TCRs were annotated as SARS-CoV-2-specific when V gene, CDR3 amino acid sequence and J gene were exactly matched to a known reactive TCR set. The reference SARS-CoV-2 TCR set was derived from MIRA and filtered for enrichment in COVID-19-positive ImmuneCODE repertoires, a step that removed public or cross-reactive TCRs. Based on the MIRA antigens, annotated TCRs were further analysed at the level of specific ORF or position within ORF. Breadth was defined as the number of annotated unique rearrangements divided by the total number of unique productive rearrangements, and depth was defined as the summed frequency of the annotated unique rearrangements. Two-sided Wilcoxon rank-sum tests were applied when comparing TCR breadth between groups. The table was pulled from immuneACCESS by TCRdb, which kept in-frame rearrangements only. Such tables lose some clones; where checked, under half of the loss comes from unresolved V genes, and the rest has no known cause. V, J and clone size derive from that table, while D and trimming were established from the DNA sequence. The sample has 300,000 to 400,000 clones on record, under 90% of them singletons. Over 5% of the sample is in the top ten clones.

On this clone itself: What antigen it recognizes has not been identified. Per-base quality was not reported, and no clone a single base away is much larger than it.

Overall results and qualifications from the work: The study was not powered for comparison of responses between vaccine doses or regimens. Substantial breadth of spike-specific CD8+ and CD4+ T cell responses was reported after vaccination. Higher spike-specific TCR breadth was observed in Ad26.COV2.S recipients than in placebo recipients (P = 0.0014). Comparable non-spike TCR breadth was observed between vaccine and placebo recipients, consistent with only spike being contained in the vaccine. The authors noted that total T cell responses may have been underestimated by the TCR breadth and depth analyses.

The treatment or condition label for this specimen denotes: 15 to 20 received Ad26.COV2.S at low or high dose, single or two shots; about 5 received placebo; per-sample allocation not given. Repertoires of vaccine and placebo recipients were sequenced from samples taken on day 63 after the first injection. In Cohort 1b, around 23 adults aged 18-55 years were enrolled at a single site in Boston, USA, between 29 July and 7 August 2020. Ad26.COV2.S was a replication-incompetent adenovirus type 26 vector that expressed a prefusion-stabilized SARS-CoV-2 spike protein derived from the original Wuhan strain.

This TCR came from a person aged 18-60 years who received the Ad26.COV2.S COVID-19 vaccine or a placebo. This specimen was peripheral blood, taken in a trial of Ad26.COV2.S vaccine versus placebo. The rearrangement joined TRBV5-1 to TRBJ1-5, with 11 central nucleotides matching TRBD1. This receptor carries the CDR3 CASSLGDRGEQPQHF. The DNA reads as follows: TGCGCCAGCAGCTTAGGGGACAGGGGGGAGCAGCCCCAGCATTTT.